A few counts support the clone carrying this T cell receptor (beta chain). This specimen belongs to a study of identical twins. This CDR3 contains 15 residues. CDR1 is MNHNS, CDR2 SASEGT, per germline. Trimming at V came to 6 bases and at J to 4 bases, leaving 11 bases not matched to a gene. TCRdb re-analysed the 5' RACE reads in MiXCR, keeping a single row per CDR3 protein. The sample has a few hundred thousand distinct CDR3 sequences, roughly 26% seen once. The sample was also reused in another study, on T cells expressing NK-cell markers.

This rearrangement joins TRBV6-1 to TRBJ2-7; TRBD1 matches at 8 bases. Sequencing was carried out using CD4+ T cells sorted from blood. This TCR derives from a woman in her late teens or twenties in good health. The CDR3 is CASSDQDRVGYEQYF. For the CDR3, the DNA is TGTGCCAGCAGCGACCAGGACAGGGTGGGGTACGAGCAGTACTTC.